These T cell receptor beta chains were read from a single sample in a study of T-cell reconstitution after alpha-beta-depleted transplantation in children. MiXCR, run by TCRdb on the PCR reads, gives a single entry per CDR3 protein. The data hold more than 200,000 distinct CDR3 sequences, with over 20% observed a single time. The specimen comprised PBMCs, sampled before TCRalphabeta/CD19-depleted stem cell transplant. Receptors were obtained from a girl aged 2 to 10 with Fanconi anemia, due to receive a stem cell transplant. Both conserved end residues are part of each CDR3. The D gene is left open where the match is weak. Not every row has a clone size; where given, it reads once, few, many or a size class.

- | many | TRBJ2-7 | TRBV20-1 | CSAGKTVYEQYF | TGCAGTGCTGGGAAGACAGTCTACGAGCAGTACTTC
- | - | TRBJ2-3 | TRBV7-2 | CASSSIGGASTDTQYF | TGTGCCAGCAGCTCAATTGGCGGGGCGAGCACAGATACGCAGTATTTT
TRBD1 | - | TRBJ1-5 | TRBV6-1 | CASRPGQGAVDQPQHF | TGTGCCAGCAGGCCTGGACAGGGGGCGGTCGATCAGCCCCAGCATTTT
- | few | TRBJ2-5 | TRBV6-2/TRBV6-3 | CASSYGVWSGKQETQYF | TGTGCCAGCAGTTACGGAGTTTGGTCCGGGAAACAAGAGACCCAGTACTTC
- | - | TRBJ2-7 | TRBV27 | CASSSWRSYEQYF | TGTGCCAGCAGTTCCTGGCGCTCCTACGAGCAGTACTTC
TRBD2 | once | TRBJ2-5 | TRBV6-5 | CASSSLSFLAGRQETQYF | TGTGCCAGCAGTTCACTTTCCTTCCTAGCGGGTAGGCAAGAGACCCAGTACTTC
TRBD2 | many | TRBJ2-7 | TRBV4-2 | CASSQEETSGSMVAYEQYF | TGTGCCAGCAGCCAAGAGGAGACTAGCGGGAGTATGGTAGCCTACGAGCAGTACTTC
- | many | TRBJ2-3 | TRBV29-1 | CSVDSGTDTQYF | TGCAGCGTAGATAGCGGCACAGATACGCAGTATTTT
- | - | TRBJ2-7 | TRBV6-5 | CASSYRGTSYEQYF | TGTGCCAGCAGTTACAGAGGGACCTCCTACGAGCAGTACTTC
- | - | TRBJ2-1 | TRBV4-1 | CASSQDPGGDEQFF | TGCGCCAGCAGCCAAGATCCCGGTGGGGATGAGCAGTTCTTC
- | many | TRBJ2-7 | TRBV20-1 | CSAQVLKPFYEQYF | TGCAGTGCTCAAGTCTTGAAACCCTTCTACGAGCAGTACTTC
- | - | TRBJ1-2 | TRBV21-1 | CASSKAPLYGYTF | TGTGCCAGCAGCAAAGCCCCCCTCTATGGCTACACCTTC
- | - | TRBJ2-3 | TRBV27 | CASGYDRTSTDTQYF | TGTGCCAGTGGGTACGACCGTACCTCCACAGATACGCAGTATTTT
- | many | TRBJ2-1 | TRBV18 | CASSPLGSRNNEQFF | TGTGCCAGCTCACCCTTAGGGAGTAGGAACAATGAGCAGTTCTTC
- | - | TRBJ2-4 | TRBV20-1 | CSARVSSGITAKNIQYF | TGCAGTGCTAGAGTCTCTTCAGGGATTACGGCCAAAAACATTCAGTACTTC
- | many | TRBJ1-5 | TRBV5-1 | CASSLLSGDGQPQHF | TGCGCCAGCAGCTTGTTGTCGGGGGACGGTCAGCCCCAGCATTTT
- | few | TRBJ2-7 | TRBV29-1 | CSVVGKSYEQYF | TGCAGCGTTGTCGGCAAATCCTACGAGCAGTACTTC
TRBD2 | few | TRBJ2-1 | TRBV20-1 | CSAPKLAGVGDEQFF | TGCAGTGCCCCTAAACTAGCGGGAGTAGGTGATGAGCAGTTCTTC
- | - | TRBJ2-3 | TRBV28 | CASCRSRTDTQYF | TGTGCCAGCTGTCGGTCTCGCACAGATACGCAGTATTTT
TRBD2 | few | TRBJ2-3 | TRBV20-1 | CSARRDELAESTDTQYF | TGCAGTGCTAGGAGGGATGAACTAGCGGAGTCCACAGATACGCAGTATTTT
TRBD1 | - | TRBJ1-1 | TRBV28 | CASRVGQEAFF | TGTGCCAGCAGGGTGGGACAGGAAGCTTTCTTT
TRBD1 | - | TRBJ2-3 | TRBV5-1 | CASSLYMGQGTDTQYF | TGCGCCAGCAGCTTATACATGGGACAGGGCACAGATACGCAGTATTTT
TRBD1 | - | TRBJ1-2 | TRBV29-1 | CSVRTGTGYGYTF | TGCAGCGTGAGAACCGGGACAGGCTATGGCTACACCTTC
- | - | TRBJ2-1 | TRBV20-1 | CSELGILGDNEQFF | TGCAGTGAATTGGGCATACTAGGGGACAATGAGCAGTTCTTC
TRBD1 | - | TRBJ2-7 | TRBV7-7 | CASRTRQGSYEQYF | TGTGCCAGCAGAACAAGACAGGGATCCTACGAGCAGTACTTC
TRBD1 | many | TRBJ2-1 | TRBV29-1 | CSGGPGQGDNEQFF | TGCAGCGGAGGTCCGGGACAGGGGGACAATGAGCAGTTCTTC
- | - | TRBJ2-3 | TRBV15 | CATSRAGFTDTQYF | TGTGCCACCAGCAGAGCGGGATTCACAGATACGCAGTATTTT
TRBD1 | - | TRBJ1-1 | TRBV29-1 | CSVAEGTGTEAFF | TGCAGCGTTGCCGAGGGGACAGGCACTGAAGCTTTCTTT
TRBD1 | few | TRBJ2-7 | TRBV4-1 | CASSQGIMEDRAYEQYF | TGCGCCAGCAGCCAAGGGATCATGGAGGACAGGGCCTACGAGCAGTACTTC
TRBD2 | many | TRBJ2-3 | TRBV20-1 | CSARGAGGPGTQYF | TGCAGTGCTAGAGGAGCGGGGGGCCCTGGTACGCAGTATTTT
- | few | TRBJ2-1 | TRBV29-1 | CSVLPGTKSSYNEQFF | TGCAGCGTTCTTCCAGGGACAAAGAGCTCCTACAATGAGCAGTTCTTC
TRBD1 | many | TRBJ1-5 | TRBV15 | CATSKLRQGAIQPQHF | TGTGCCACCAGTAAGCTGAGACAGGGGGCGATTCAGCCCCAGCATTTT
- | many | TRBJ2-7 | TRBV28 | CASSPDSGLGRYEQYF | TGTGCCAGCAGTCCGGACTCGGGACTGGGTCGCTACGAGCAGTACTTC
- | many | TRBJ1-1 | TRBV6-2/TRBV6-3 | CASAMNTEAFF | TGTGCCAGCGCAATGAACACTGAAGCTTTCTTT
- | many | TRBJ2-1 | TRBV5-1 | CASSFDHYGESGNEQFF | TGCGCCAGCAGCTTCGACCATTACGGGGAGTCGGGCAATGAGCAGTTCTTC
- | - | TRBJ2-5 | TRBV7-2 | CASIRLSSWETQYF | TGTGCCAGCATCCGCCTTTCTAGCTGGGAGACCCAGTACTTC
- | many | TRBJ2-5 | TRBV4-2 | CASSQDAAQETQYF | TGTGCCAGCAGCCAAGATGCAGCGCAAGAGACCCAGTACTTC
- | many | TRBJ2-7 | TRBV28 | CASTSLRGVPYEQYF | TGTGCCAGCACCTCCCTTAGGGGGGTGCCCTACGAGCAGTACTTC
- | many | TRBJ1-6 | TRBV20-1 | CSARTREHSPLHF | TGCAGTGCTAGAACCAGGGAACACTCACCCCTCCACTTT
- | few | TRBJ2-5 | TRBV7-2 | CASSLGAGEETQYF | TGTGCCAGCAGCTTAGGGGCAGGGGAAGAGACCCAGTACTTC
- | few | TRBJ2-1 | TRBV20-1 | CSARREGGQFF | TGCAGTGCTAGGCGAGAGGGAGGGCAGTTCTTC
TRBD2 | few | TRBJ2-3 | TRBV7-3 | CASSSRLADGTDTQYF | TGTGCCAGCAGCTCCCGTCTAGCGGATGGCACAGATACGCAGTATTTT